The 22 T cell receptor beta chains presented below share a single source sample, sequenced in a study of OX40 agonist ivuxolimab in advanced cancers. The data were produced by immunoSEQ multiplex PCR, yet TCRdb's version contains in-frame clones alone and is incomplete. The sample holds some 25,000 clones, 86% seen once. Sequencing was performed on CD4+ or CD8+ T cells sorted from blood, taken in a trial of the OX40 agonist ivuxolimab. The receptor source for this set is an adult with an advanced solid tumor such as melanoma, head and neck, liver or kidney cancer.

The chain couples TRBV5-5 to TRBJ2-4; no reliable D call. The CDR3 runs 13 residues. The ends were cut back, 2 bases at V and 14 bases at J, with 17 bases in the middle. Per the germline V gene, CDR1 is SGHKS and CDR2 is YYEKEE (reference sequence). The CDR3 loop is CASSLSPARGKYF. CDR3 coding DNA: TGTGCCAGCAGCTTATCCCCGGCCCGAGGAAAGTACTTC.

The rearrangement uses TRBV28 and TRBJ2-7; D not resolved. Germline V gives CDR1 MDHEN, CDR2 SYDVKM. The germline V and J ends were trimmed by 10 bases and 3 bases, with 16 bases remaining between them. The CDR3 loop spans 13 amino acids. CDR3 bases: TGTGCCATCCGTGCAGCGCAACACTACGAGCAGTACTTC. Protein product: CAIRAAQHYEQYF.

V is TRBV7-9 and J is TRBJ2-6; D possibly corresponds to TRBD2 (7 bases). The CDR3 is 16 amino acids. Germline-derived CDR1 and CDR2 are SEHNR and FQNEAQ (reference sequence). V lost 3 bases, J lost 2 bases, and 11 bases lay in between. CDR3 DNA: TGTGCCAGCAGCTTGGGGGGGGGCCCTGGGGCCAACGTCCTGACTTTC. This codes for CASSLGGGPGANVLTF. Together with reference TRBV7-9 and TRBJ2-6, the CDR3 gives the full variable domain: DTGVSQNPRHKITKRGQNVTFRCDPISEHNRLYWYRQTLGQGPEFLTYFQNEAQLEKSRLLSDRFSAERPKGSFSTLEIQRTEQGDSAMYLCASSLGGGPGANVLTFGAGSRLTVL.

This sequence joins TRBV13 and TRBJ2-3; 8 nucleotides line up with TRBD1. Germline assignment: CDR1 PRHDT and CDR2 FYEKMQ (reference sequence). The CDR3 sequence is 16 residues long. Trimming removed 5 bases from V and 0 bases from J; junction bases left unmatched: 7. The CDR3 sequence is CASSLQGAQSTDTQYF. CDR3 sequence (DNA): TGTGCCAGCAGCCTCCAGGGGGCGCAAAGCACAGATACGCAGTATTTT.

This clone was found a few times. The chain links TRBV27 to TRBJ1-1, with TRBD1 as a possible D gene (5 bases). Trimming took 3 bases from V and 0 from J, leaving 8 bases between them. This CDR3 contains 14 residues. Germline loops: CDR1 MNHEY, CDR2 SMNVEV (reference sequence). The CDR3 sequence is CASSFGALNTEAFF. As DNA, the CDR3 is TGTGCCAGCAGTTTCGGGGCCTTGAACACTGAAGCTTTCTTT.

The rearrangement uses TRBV7-9 and TRBJ1-5; 7 nucleotides match TRBD1. Germline CDR1 SEHNR, CDR2 FQNEAQ (reference sequence). The CDR3 covers 14 residues. V was pared by 4 bases and J by 7 bases, with 7 bases of the junction left unmatched. The CDR3 loop is CASSSPGGGQPQHF. CDR3 in DNA: TGTGCCAGCAGCTCCCCAGGGGGGGGACAGCCCCAGCATTTT.

The chain joins TRBV6-5 to TRBJ2-7; 12 nucleotides line up with TRBD1. The germline V gene has CDR1 MNHEY and CDR2 SVGAGI. Trimming at V came to 7 bases and at J to 4 bases, leaving 5 bases not matched to a gene. The CDR3 totals 14 residues. The CDR3: CASTGTGGLYEQYF. The CDR3 DNA sequence: TGTGCCAGCACCGGGACAGGGGGCTTGTACGAGCAGTACTTC.

The CDR3 here is CASSTWGPNEKLFF. The DNA of the CDR3 is TGTGCCAGCAGTACCTGGGGCCCTAATGAAAAACTGTTTTTT. This rearrangement joins TRBV14 to TRBJ1-4; possibly TRBD1 for D (5 bases). V lost 6 bases to trimming and J lost 3 bases, with 11 bases between them. Per germline, CDR1 SGHDN and CDR2 FVKESK. The CDR3 runs 14 residues.

This chain joins TRBV4-1 and TRBJ2-7; 11 bases align to TRBD1. The ends lost 0 bases at V and 3 bases at J; junction bases unmatched: 4. The CDR3 loop spans 16 amino acids. The V gene's germline CDR1 is MGHRA and CDR2 YSYEKL. CDR3 sequence (DNA): TGCGCCAGCAGCCAAGAGCCCGGGACAGGGGGCTACGAGCAGTACTTC. Residues: CASSQEPGTGGYEQYF.

CDR3 region: CASSHQGGGYEQYF. The CDR3 DNA is TGTGCCAGCAGCCACCAGGGAGGGGGCTACGAGCAGTACTTC. V gene TRBV14 combines with J gene TRBJ2-7; tentatively, D is TRBD2 (7 bases). With 3 bases removed from V and 3 bases from J, the gap between germline ends came to 12 bases. CDR3 length: 14 amino acids. In germline, CDR1 is SGHDN, CDR2 FVKESK.

The CDR3 nucleotides read TGTGCCAGCACCCCCCCAGGGAATAGCAATCAGCCCCAGCATTTT. Translating it yields CASTPPGNSNQPQHF. The V and J genes are TRBV21-1 and TRBJ1-5; the table gives TRBD1 as D, unverified against the DNA. TRBV21-1 is assigned pseudogene status. The CDR3 spans 15 residues.

In DNA, the CDR3 is TGTGCCAGCAGCTCTTATAACACCGGGGAGCTGTTTTTT. Its translation is CASSSYNTGELFF. The V call is TRBV11-3, the J call TRBJ2-2; no firm D call. This CDR3 comprises 13 residues. Germline CDR1 reads SGHNT; CDR2 reads YENEEA. The V end lost 4 bases, the J end lost 2 bases, and 5 bases lay between the germline ends. Filled out from reference TRBV11-3 and TRBJ2-2, the complete variable domain reads EAGVVQSPRYKIIEKKQPVAFWCNPISGHNTLYWYLQNLGQGPELLIRYENEEAVDDSQLPKDRFSAERLKGVDSTLKIQPAELGDSAVYLCASSSYNTGELFFGEGSRLTVL.

The rearrangement joins TRBV9 to TRBJ2-1; D perhaps matches TRBD1 (6 bases). CDR3 length equals 15 residues. Trimming took off 0 bases at V and 3 bases at J, with 10 bases between the two ends. CDR1 SGDLS and CDR2 YYNGEE come from the germline V gene. Here the CDR3 DNA reads TGTGCCAGCAGCGTAGCCGGACAGAACTACAATGAGCAGTTCTTC. It yields the protein CASSVAGQNYNEQFF. Drawing the rest from reference TRBV9 and TRBJ2-1, the complete variable domain is DSGVTQTPKHLITATGQRVTLRCSPRSGDLSVYWYQQSLDQGLQFLIQYYNGEERAKGNILERFSAQQFPDLHSELNLSSLELGDSALYFCASSVAGQNYNEQFFGPGTRLTVL.

This chain uses TRBV7-6 with TRBJ1-1; no firm D call. This CDR3 has 14 residues. CDR1 SGHVS and CDR2 FNYEAQ come from the germline V gene. V shed 0 bases and J shed 0 bases, with 5 bases lying between them. The CDR3 DNA sequence: TGTGCCAGCAGCTTAGCAGGCCTGAACACTGAAGCTTTCTTT. It specifies CASSLAGLNTEAFF.

The chain is built from TRBV7-9 and TRBJ2-1; D perhaps matches TRBD2 (6 bases). Germline values: CDR1 SEHNR, CDR2 FQNEAQ (reference sequence). The CDR3 is 15 amino acids. Trimming removed 5 bases at V and 4 bases at J, with 15 bases between. DNA of the CDR3: TGTGCCAGCAGCAAGGGACTCTGGGGATACAATGAGCAGTTCTTC. Translation: CASSKGLWGYNEQFF.

The CDR3: CASSLINNYGYTF. The CDR3 DNA follows: TGTGCCAGCAGTCTAATTAATAACTATGGCTACACCTTC. The chain combines TRBV27 with TRBJ1-2, with D unresolved. CDR3 length: 13 amino acids. The germline V gene has CDR1 MNHEY and CDR2 SMNVEV (reference sequence). Trimming pared 5 bases from V and 1 base from J, leaving 8 bases between.

CDR3 in amino acids: CASGDSNQPQHF. CDR3 sequence (DNA): TGTGCCAGCGGAGATAGCAATCAGCCCCAGCATTTT. This chain uses TRBV27 with TRBJ1-5, with D unresolved. CDR1 MNHEY and CDR2 SMNVEV come from the germline V gene (reference sequence). V gave up 8 bases and J gave up 0 bases, with 5 bases separating them. The CDR3 length is 12 residues.

The V and J genes are TRBV4-3 and TRBJ2-5, with D tentatively TRBD2 (6 bases). The J call may not be correct, given that the DNA end is closer to TRBJ2-7. This CDR3 is 16 amino acids long. Germline CDR1 is LGHNA and CDR2 is YSLEER. CDR3 sequence: CASSQDLRGGNYEQYF. The CDR3 coding sequence is TGCGCCAGCAGCCAGGATCTGCGAGGAGGGAACTACGAGCAGTACTTC.

Comments on this clone: An end of the junction does not agree with germline; a read error may underlie this. CDR3 sequence: CAGSSMGSGGIRNEQFF. The CDR3 DNA reads TGTGCCGGCAGTTCAATGGGTAGCGGGGGGATTAGGAATGAGCAGTTCTTC. V and J are TRBV27 and TRBJ2-1; TRBD2 matches 10 bases. CDR3 length: 17 residues. Germline V CDR1 and CDR2: MNHEY, SMNVEV (reference sequence).

The chain combines TRBV7-9 with TRBJ2-7; tentative D call: TRBD2 (5 bases). The CDR3 runs to 14 residues. Germline V gene data show CDR1 as SEHNR and CDR2 as FQNEAQ (reference sequence). Trimming removed 1 base at V and 5 bases at J, with 12 bases between. CDR3: CASSLESRRDEQYF. The CDR3 DNA reads TGTGCCAGCAGCTTAGAATCTCGGCGGGACGAGCAGTACTTC.

V gene TRBV27 combines with J gene TRBJ1-6; no reliable D call. The CDR3 is 16 amino acids. Germline values: CDR1 MNHEY, CDR2 SMNVEV (reference sequence). V was clipped by 5 bases and J by 0 bases, with 11 bases between them. The CDR3 sequence: CASSPTSRSYNSPLHF. The CDR3 DNA reads as TGTGCCAGCAGTCCCACTTCGCGCTCCTATAATTCACCCCTCCACTTT.

The CDR3 sequence is CASRTQGTEAFF. DNA of the CDR3: TGTGCCAGCAGGACACAGGGCACTGAAGCTTTCTTT. The chain combines TRBV6-5 with TRBJ1-1; D may be TRBD1 (6 bases). Trimming took 6 bases from V and 4 from J, leaving 9 bases between them. The CDR3 totals 12 residues. Germline V gene data show CDR1 as MNHEY and CDR2 as SVGAGI.